This is a list of T cell receptor beta chains from one sample in a study of beta chain features in type 1 diabetes. Generated by immunoSEQ multiplex PCR, the TCRdb table keeps only in-frame clones and is missing some. The sample holds nearly 250,000 clones, roughly 70% seen once. The sample consisted of naive CD4+ T cells from blood. All receptors derive from a man aged 25 to 40 in good health. The conserved cysteine and the conserved F or W are not part of the CDR3 here. D genes are given only for firm matches. The listing skips clone size in some rows; elsewhere it reads once, few, many or a size class.

>-|12|TRBV6-6|TRBD2
ASSPSGAYNEQF
>few|12|TRBV25-1|TRBD1
ASSGIRGRETQY
>-|13|TRBV10-3|-
AISESGAVTDTQY
>-|11|TRBV6-1|TRBD1
ASSQGAFGGYT
>-|11|TRBV7-2|TRBD2
ATRGGAYNEQF
>few|10|TRBV29-1|TRBD2
SAGRQRDGQF
>-|12|TRBV7-2|TRBD1
ASSLRTGNNEQF
>-|13|TRBV28|-
ASSLNPPSYNEQF
>few|13|TRBV30|TRBD1
AWSVRQGAYNEQF
>-|15|TRBV15|TRBD2
ATSRDRLAEVGETQY
>-|10|TRBV29-1|-
SVERVYNEQF
>few|10|TRBV15|-
ATGSGLNIQY
>-|17|TRBV7-9|TRBD2
ASSLAGVRWASGYNEQF
>-|10|TRBV2|-
ASSRLSYEQY
>once|11|TRBV30|TRBD1
AWTRDRGNEQY
>-|14|TRBV4-2|-
ASSQEGEASYNEQF
>-|10|TRBV5-6|-
ASSSGANVLT
>-|12|TRBV5-4|-
ASSLRRNQETQY
>few|9|TRBV5-4|-
ASSRPNEQF
>once|8|TRBV7-9|-
ASSADTQY
>-|12|TRBV6-5|-
ASRPYTGNYGYT
>-|10|TRBV29-1|-
SSGNSATEAF
>few|9|TRBV20-1|-
SAYAGSGYT
>-|12|TRBV9|TRBD2
ASSAGTSVYTQY
>-|12|TRBV14|-
ASSQDTGASEQF
>-|11|TRBV25-1|-
ASSENPGGEQY
>once|12|TRBV9|-
ASSATGTQETQY
>-|13|TRBV7-8|-
ASSLDDRFAYEQY
>-|14|TRBV29-1|-
SVEGGSPSSYNEQF
>-|13|TRBV2|TRBD1
ASSPGTGGHQPQH
>-|12|TRBV27|-
ASSFRDSNQPQH
>once|13|TRBV7-2|TRBD1
ASSLGGQPRNEQF
>-|13|TRBV30|-
AWSVKTAVGSPLH
>-|13|TRBV25-1|TRBD1
ASSELGTGGNEQY
>-|14|TRBV7-9|TRBD1
ASSSPWDSNNYGYT
>-|11|TRBV30|-
AWSLDSYNEQF